The next 9 T cell receptor beta chains were all read from a single sample in a study of T cell changes during pregnancy in multiple sclerosis. Libraries were prepared by immunoSEQ multiplex PCR; TCRdb keeps only in-frame clonotypes and omits some of them. The sample lists approximately 50,000 clones, roughly 90% occurring once. This specimen consisted of CD4+ T cells from peripheral blood mononuclear cells, obtained after pregnancy. These receptors originate from a female donor with multiple sclerosis, enrolled in a pregnancy study.

The chain couples TRBV10-1 to TRBJ1-1; TRBD1 matches at 7 bases. V lost 3 bases, J lost 7 bases, and 5 bases stayed unmatched. CDR3 size: 13 residues. From germline, CDR1 is WNHNN and CDR2 SYGVQD (reference sequence). The CDR3 reads CASSEQTGREAFF. The CDR3 DNA follows: TGCGCCAGCAGTGAACAGACAGGGCGTGAAGCTTTCTTT.

The J gene is TRBJ2-3, the V gene TRBV5-4; 7 nucleotides align to TRBD1. Trimming took 3 bases from V and 6 from J; bases not matched to a gene: 7. Germline CDR1 and CDR2: SGHNT and YYREEE (reference sequence). The CDR3 has 14 amino acids. CDR3 coding DNA: TGTGCCAGCAGCTCAGGACAGGTCAGGGATACGCAGTATTTT. Amino acids: CASSSGQVRDTQYF.

This chain uses TRBV7-8 with TRBJ1-1; possible D gene TRBD1, 6 bases. The ends were cut back, 5 bases at V and 5 bases at J, with 15 bases in the middle. CDR1 is SGHVS and CDR2 is FQNEAQ in the germline V gene. The length of the CDR3 is 14 residues. The CDR3 region is CASSRGHGGTEAFF. CDR3 DNA sequence: TGTGCCAGCAGCCGGGGACACGGGGGGACTGAAGCTTTCTTT.

J is TRBJ1-1 and V is TRBV29-1; 10 positions match TRBD1. Germline CDR1 is SQVTM and CDR2 is ANQGSEA. The CDR3 totals 14 residues. Trimming at V came to 5 bases and at J to 6 bases, leaving 9 bases not matched to a gene. DNA for the CDR3: TGCAGCGTTTACCGGGACAGGGGCCCCTCTGAAGCTTTCTTT. The encoded protein is CSVYRDRGPSEAFF.

Details on this clone: One end of the junction fails to match germline, which may point to a read error. Other nucleotide sequences in the sample specify the same CDR3. The chain is built from TRBV29-1 and TRBJ2-2; 8 bases match TRBD1. The CDR3 has 14 residues. Germline V CDR1 and CDR2: SQVTM, ANQGSEA. The CDR3 nucleotides are TGTAGCGCGGGGACAGGTTATGACACCGGGGAGCTGTTTTTT. This translates into CSAGTGYDTGELFF.

V gene TRBV18 combines with J gene TRBJ2-7; possibly TRBD1 for D (5 bases). V lost 4 bases and J lost 5, with 18 bases in between. This CDR3 is 15 amino acids long. In germline, CDR1 is KGHSH, CDR2 LQKENI. As DNA, the CDR3 is TGTGCCAGCTCACAGGGTCCAGGGTGGACCAACGAGCAGTACTTC. Its translation: CASSQGPGWTNEQYF. Complete variable domain (other parts from reference TRBV18 and TRBJ2-7): NAGVMQNPRHLVRRRGQEARLRCSPMKGHSHVYWYRQLPEEGLKFMVYLQKENIIDESGMPKERFSAEFPKEGPSILRIQQVVRGDSAAYFCASSQGPGWTNEQYFGPGTRLTVT.

The gene calls are TRBV7-8 and TRBJ1-5; 8 nucleotides align to TRBD1. The CDR3 runs 15 residues. V lost 1 base to trimming and J lost 9 bases; unmatched junction nucleotides: 8. In germline, CDR1 is SGHVS, CDR2 FQNEAQ. In DNA form, the CDR3 reads TGTGCCAGCAGCTTAGAGAGGACAGGGTATACGCCCCAGCATTTT. It is translated as CASSLERTGYTPQHF.

The chain links TRBV30 to TRBJ2-7; 9 nucleotides align to TRBD1. Trimming cost V 8 bases and J 0 bases; bases outside gene matches: 2. Germline assignment: CDR1 GTSNPN and CDR2 SVGIG (reference sequence). The length of the CDR3 is 12 residues. The CDR3, as DNA: TGTGCCCGGACAGGGGACTCCTACGAGCAGTACTTC. Residues: CARTGDSYEQYF.

The chain uses TRBV5-1 and TRBJ2-7; 7 bases are shared with TRBD1. The CDR3 spans 12 residues. V lost 4 bases to trimming and J lost 3 bases; unmatched junction nucleotides: 1. Germline CDR1 SGHRS, CDR2 YFSETQ. CDR3: CASSRDSYEQYF. In nucleotides, the CDR3 is TGCGCCAGCAGCAGGGACAGCTACGAGCAGTACTTC.